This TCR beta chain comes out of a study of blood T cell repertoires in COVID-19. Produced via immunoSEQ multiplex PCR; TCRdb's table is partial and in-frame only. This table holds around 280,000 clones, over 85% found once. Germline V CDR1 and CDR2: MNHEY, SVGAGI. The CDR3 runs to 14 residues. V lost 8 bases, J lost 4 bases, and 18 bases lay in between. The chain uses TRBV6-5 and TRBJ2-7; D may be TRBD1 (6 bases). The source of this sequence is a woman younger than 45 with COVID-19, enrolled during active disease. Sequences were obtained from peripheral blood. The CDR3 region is CASRQGTSLYEQYF. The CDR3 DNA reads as TGTGCCAGCCGTCAGGGGACCTCACTTTACGAGCAGTACTTC.